The T cell receptor (beta chain) under discussion was sequenced for a study of long-term antiretroviral therapy in people with HIV. Overall study: Earliest sampling preceded the 2015 immediate-ART recommendation by about a decade. Findings of the study overall: Blood dating 2004 to 2017 may reflect older ART regimens.

This CDR3 has 16 amino acids. The germline CDR1 and CDR2 sequences are SGHRS and YFSETQ. Between the trimmed V and J ends, which lost 3 bases and 7 bases, there was a span of 17 bases. HIV-positive participants all received treatment in the United States. The study used samples holding roughly 1-10 million cryopreserved PBMC before DNA extraction. Regarding this clone: What it recognizes is unknown.

This was the immunoSEQ v3.0 assay at survey level. Method: immunoSEQ multiplex PCR; TCRdb's copy keeps in-frame clones and lacks some. The table has some 34,000 clones, around 79% seen once. This chain connects TRBV5-1 to TRBJ1-6, with a tentative D call TRBD1 (6 bases). The receptor comes from a man aged 18 to 35 with HIV. The sequences come from unsorted PBMCs, collected 1.9 years after starting antiretroviral therapy. The CDR3 loop reads CASSWGQGRGNSPLHF. DNA for the CDR3: TGCGCCAGCAGCTGGGGCCAGGGGCGAGGGAATTCACCCCTCCACTTT. Full variable domain (rest looked up from reference TRBV5-1 and TRBJ1-6): KAGVTQTPRYLIKTRGQQVTLSCSPISGHRSVSWYQQTPGQGLQFLFEYFSETQRNKGNFPGRFSGRQFSNSRSEMNVSTLELGDSALYLCASSWGQGRGNSPLHFGNGTRLTVT.